Shown below are 8 T cell receptor beta chains from a single sample sequenced in a study of cytomegalovirus exposure and HLA in healthy donors. PCR primers comprised 60 Vbeta and 13 Jbeta primers. TCRdb keeps only in-frame clones here, not all; method: immunoSEQ multiplex PCR. The table lists about 120,000 clones, 65% to 90% of them singletons. Sequencing was carried out using PBMCs. Every receptor here comes from a woman aged 30 to 39 in good health and CMV-seronegative.

The chain has TRBV7-9 and TRBJ2-1; 12 bases fit TRBD2. This CDR3 has 16 residues. Germline V gene data show CDR1 as SEHNR and CDR2 as FQNEAQ (reference sequence). The trim removed 3 bases at V and 8 bases at J, leaving 8 bases unmatched. CDR3 in amino acids: CASSFGLAGNIDEQFF. CDR3 nucleotide sequence: TGTGCCAGCAGCTTTGGACTAGCGGGAAATATCGATGAGCAGTTCTTC.

V usage is TRBV28 and J usage is TRBJ2-3, with 8 bases lining up with TRBD1. Germline V gene data show CDR1 as MDHEN and CDR2 as SYDVKM. The V gene end was trimmed by 4 bases and the J gene end by 5 bases; junction bases not matched to a gene: 11. The CDR3 spans 16 residues. CDR3 nucleotide sequence: TGTGCCAGCAGTTCCCGTTCAAGACAGGGGATAGATACGCAGTATTTT. This gives the protein CASSSRSRQGIDTQYF.

This clone has just a few counts. The CDR3, as DNA: TGTGCCAGCAGTCCCCGTAGTCTCCGCGCCTACGAGCAGTACTTC. Amino acid sequence: CASSPRSLRAYEQYF. The rearrangement links TRBV6-1 to TRBJ2-7; D unresolved. Germline CDR1 is MNHNS and CDR2 is SASEGT. The length of the CDR3 is 15 residues. Trimming left V 5 bases short and J 2 bases short, with 16 bases between.

V and J are TRBV19 and TRBJ1-2, with D perhaps matching TRBD1 (5 bases). The CDR3 has 13 amino acids. Germline CDR1 LNHDA, CDR2 SQIVND (reference sequence). The V end was cut by 6 bases, the J end by 1 base, with 9 bases between. Written as DNA, the CDR3 is TGTGCCAGTAGACCAGGGAATAACTATGGCTACACCTTC. Residues: CASRPGNNYGYTF.

V and J are TRBV5-1 and TRBJ2-3; TRBD2 matches 15 bases. J was trimmed by 5 bases and V by 3 bases; bases with no gene match: 7. Germline values: CDR1 SGHRS, CDR2 YFSETQ. The CDR3 spans 17 residues. The DNA of the CDR3 is TGCGCCAGCAGCTCGGGGACTAGCGGGAGGTCTGTAGATACGCAGTATTTT. Translated, it gives CASSSGTSGRSVDTQYF.

V is TRBV7-3 and J is TRBJ2-7; 8 bases line up with TRBD2. The CDR3 loop spans 14 amino acids. The V segment lost 5 bases and the J segment 3 bases; nucleotides outside the gene matches: 6. Per the germline V gene, CDR1 is SGHTA and CDR2 is FQGTGA. CDR3 sequence reads: CASSPGAGGYEQYF. CDR3 sequence (DNA): TGTGCCAGCAGCCCGGGTGCGGGAGGCTACGAGCAGTACTTC.

This clone was found once. This chain links TRBV7-6 with TRBJ2-5; 7 bases are a match to TRBD1. This CDR3 spans 13 amino acids. With 4 bases clipped from V and 3 bases from J, the junction kept 2 bases outside the gene matches. CDR1 and CDR2 (germline): SGHVS, FNYEAQ. CDR3 region: CASSYGTEETQYF. The DNA for the CDR3 is TGTGCCAGCAGCTATGGGACAGAAGAGACCCAGTACTTC.

This chain joins TRBV28 and TRBJ2-7; TRBD2 matches 9 bases. Germline lookup yields CDR1 MDHEN and CDR2 SYDVKM. The junction had 6 bases not matched to a gene; V was cut back by 7 bases and J by 2 bases. The CDR3 contains 14 residues. CDR3 coding DNA: TGTGCCAGCACCTTAGCGGGAGACACCTACGAGCAGTACTTC. Its protein product is CASTLAGDTYEQYF.